This T cell receptor beta chain came from a study of cytomegalovirus exposure and HLA in healthy donors. This clone appeared a few times. J lost 5 bases, V lost 0 bases, and 3 bases had no gene match. The CDR3 is 16 amino acids. The germline V gene has CDR1 SGDLS and CDR2 YYNGEE. A multiplex PCR was run with 60 Vbeta primers and 13 Jbeta primers. Method: immunoSEQ multiplex PCR; TCRdb's copy keeps in-frame clones and lacks some. The sample lists about 93,000 clones; 55% to 70% were seen once. The source material was PBMCs. The V and J genes are TRBV9 and TRBJ2-2, with 11 nucleotides matching TRBD2. This TCR came from a boy aged 10-17 years in good health and CMV-seropositive. The CDR3 is CASSVGASGRTGELFF. The CDR3 nucleotides read TGTGCCAGCAGCGTAGGTGCTAGCGGGAGGACCGGGGAGCTGTTTTTT. Filled out from reference TRBV9 and TRBJ2-2, the complete variable domain reads DSGVTQTPKHLITATGQRVTLRCSPRSGDLSVYWYQQSLDQGLQFLIQYYNGEERAKGNILERFSAQQFPDLHSELNLSSLELGDSALYFCASSVGASGRTGELFFGEGSRLTVL.